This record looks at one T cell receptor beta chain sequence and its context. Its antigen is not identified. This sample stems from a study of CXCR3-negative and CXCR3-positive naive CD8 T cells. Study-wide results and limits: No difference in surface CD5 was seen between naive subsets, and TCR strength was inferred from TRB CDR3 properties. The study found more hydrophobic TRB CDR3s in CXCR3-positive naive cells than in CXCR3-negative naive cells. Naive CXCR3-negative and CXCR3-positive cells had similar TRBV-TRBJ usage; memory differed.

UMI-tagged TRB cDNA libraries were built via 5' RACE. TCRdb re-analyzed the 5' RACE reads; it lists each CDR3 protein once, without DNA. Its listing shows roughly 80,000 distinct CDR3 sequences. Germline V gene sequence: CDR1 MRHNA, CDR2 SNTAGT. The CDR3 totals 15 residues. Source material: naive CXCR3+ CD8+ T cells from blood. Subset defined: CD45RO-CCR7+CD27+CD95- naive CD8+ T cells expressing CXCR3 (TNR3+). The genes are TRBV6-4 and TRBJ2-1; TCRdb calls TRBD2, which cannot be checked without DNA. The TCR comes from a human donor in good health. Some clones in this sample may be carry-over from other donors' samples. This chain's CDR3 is CASSATSGGNNEQFF.